This entry concerns a single T cell receptor (beta chain). Its target is not known. This CDR3 contains 16 residues. The germline CDR1 and CDR2 sequences are SGHNT and YYREEE (reference sequence). V gave up 4 bases and J gave up 6 bases; unmatched junction bases: 13. Unstimulated PBMCs were sorted into CD3+CD4+ and CD3+CD8+ populations. Measured with immunoSEQ multiplex PCR; TCRdb has only the in-frame clones, and not every one. The table lists more than 75,000 clones, 80% to 85% of them singletons. This record comes from a study of T cell clones after liver transplantation. Study in general: Samples came pre-transplant, pre-randomization before withdrawal, and post-randomization after withdrawal ended. Broader study findings: Rather than being deleted, graft donor-reactive T cells may have moved into the graft. The donor-reactive repertoire was only partly measurable in a couple of subjects, lacking donor cells.

The chain couples TRBV5-4 to TRBJ2-3; 8 nucleotides line up with TRBD2. The sample here was CD4+ T cells from blood, taken roughly 3.5 years after liver transplant. This receptor was obtained from a human patient who received a liver transplant. The graft donor may have contributed some T cells. The CDR3 is CASSAMTSAQVDTQYF. In nucleotides, the CDR3 is TGTGCCAGCAGCGCAATGACTAGCGCCCAGGTGGATACGCAGTATTTT.